This TCR beta chain came from a study of CD4+ T cells in melanoma. About this clone: The target antigen is unknown.

With 2 bases removed from V and 5 bases from J, the gap between germline ends came to 15 bases. The CDR3 loop spans 15 amino acids. Germline CDR1 is SEHNR and CDR2 is FQNEAQ (reference sequence). Using immunoSEQ multiplex PCR, the repertoire was profiled, and TCRdb retains in-frame clones only, with some absent. The table lists roughly 120,000 clones, 92% of them singletons. Study-level points and caveats: Neoantigen-specific CD4+ T cells in melanoma reportedly had diverse differentiation states. A reported correlation linked neoantigen-specific CD4+ T cells to CD8+, macrophage and B cell function.

Sequenced sample: peripheral blood. This TCR was recovered from a human donor with melanoma. The rearrangement joins TRBV7-9 to TRBJ2-5; possible D gene TRBD2, 6 bases. The CDR3 is CASSLWAGSYETQYF. In DNA, the CDR3 is TGTGCCAGCAGCTTATGGGCGGGGTCGTATGAGACCCAGTACTTC.